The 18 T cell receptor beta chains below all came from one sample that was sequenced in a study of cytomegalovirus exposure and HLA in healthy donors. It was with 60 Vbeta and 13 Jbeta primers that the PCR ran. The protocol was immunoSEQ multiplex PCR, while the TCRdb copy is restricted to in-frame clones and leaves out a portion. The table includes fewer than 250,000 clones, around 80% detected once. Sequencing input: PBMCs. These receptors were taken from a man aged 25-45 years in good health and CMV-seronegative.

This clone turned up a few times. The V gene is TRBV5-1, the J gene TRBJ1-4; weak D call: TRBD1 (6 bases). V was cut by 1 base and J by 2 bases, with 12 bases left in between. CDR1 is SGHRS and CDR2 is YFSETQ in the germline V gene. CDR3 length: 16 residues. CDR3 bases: TGCGCCAGCAGCTTGAGAACAGGGTTGACTAATGAAAAACTGTTTTTT. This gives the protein CASSLRTGLTNEKLFF.

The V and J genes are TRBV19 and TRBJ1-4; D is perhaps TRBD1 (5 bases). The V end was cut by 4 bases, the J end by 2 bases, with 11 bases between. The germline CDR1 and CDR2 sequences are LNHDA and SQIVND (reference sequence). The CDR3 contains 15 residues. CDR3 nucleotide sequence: TGTGCCAGTAGTACAGGGATCCGGACTAATGAAAAACTGTTTTTT. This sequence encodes CASSTGIRTNEKLFF.

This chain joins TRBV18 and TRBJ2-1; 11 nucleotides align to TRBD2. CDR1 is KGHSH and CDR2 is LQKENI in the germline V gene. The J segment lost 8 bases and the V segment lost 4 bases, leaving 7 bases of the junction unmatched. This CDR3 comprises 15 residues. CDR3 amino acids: CASSLTLAGGDEQFF. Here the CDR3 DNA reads TGTGCCAGCTCACTTACCCTAGCGGGGGGCGATGAGCAGTTCTTC.

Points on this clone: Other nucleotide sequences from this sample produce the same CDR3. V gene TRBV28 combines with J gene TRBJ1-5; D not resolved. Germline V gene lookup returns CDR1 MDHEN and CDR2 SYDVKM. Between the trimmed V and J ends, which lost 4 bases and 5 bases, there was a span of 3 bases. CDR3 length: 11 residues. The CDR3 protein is CASSSDQPQHF. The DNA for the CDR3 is TGTGCCAGCAGTTCAGATCAGCCCCAGCATTTT.

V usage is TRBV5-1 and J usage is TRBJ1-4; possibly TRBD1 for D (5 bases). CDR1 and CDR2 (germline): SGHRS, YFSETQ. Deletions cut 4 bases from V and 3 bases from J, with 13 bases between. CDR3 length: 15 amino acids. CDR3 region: CASSIRGIANEKLFF. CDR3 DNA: TGCGCCAGCAGCATTCGGGGGATCGCTAATGAAAAACTGTTTTTT.

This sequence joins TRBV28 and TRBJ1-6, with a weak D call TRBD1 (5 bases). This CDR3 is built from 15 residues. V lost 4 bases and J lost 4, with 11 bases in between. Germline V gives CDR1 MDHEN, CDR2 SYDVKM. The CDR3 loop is CASSSDSWYNSPLHF. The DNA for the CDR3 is TGTGCCAGCAGTTCCGACAGCTGGTATAATTCACCCCTCCACTTT.

CDR3 in amino acids: CASSTGLNPDTQYF. The CDR3 DNA sequence: TGTGCCAGCAGCACTGGACTAAATCCAGATACGCAGTATTTT. V and J are TRBV7-3 and TRBJ2-3; D perhaps matches TRBD2 (6 bases). Trimming shortened V by 5 bases and J by 4 bases, and 13 bases separated the two germline ends. The CDR3 has 14 residues. The V gene's germline CDR1 is SGHTA and CDR2 FQGTGA.

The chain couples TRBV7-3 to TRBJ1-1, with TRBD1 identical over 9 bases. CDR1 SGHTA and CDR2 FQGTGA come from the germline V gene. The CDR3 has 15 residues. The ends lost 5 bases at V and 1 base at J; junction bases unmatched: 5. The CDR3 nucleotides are TGTGCCAGCAGCCAACAGGGGGCGCCGAACACTGAAGCTTTCTTT. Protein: CASSQQGAPNTEAFF.

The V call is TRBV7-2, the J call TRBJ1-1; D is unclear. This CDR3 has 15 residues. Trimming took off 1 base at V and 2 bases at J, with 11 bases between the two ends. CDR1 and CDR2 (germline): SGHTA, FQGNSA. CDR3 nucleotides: TGTGCCAGCAGCTTAGTAGCAGCTACTAACACTGAAGCTTTCTTT. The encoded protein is CASSLVAATNTEAFF. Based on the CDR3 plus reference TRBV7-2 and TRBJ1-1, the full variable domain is GAGVSQSPSNKVTEKGKDVELRCDPISGHTALYWYRQSLGQGLEFLIYFQGNSAPDKSGLPSDRFSAERTGGSVSTLTIQRTQQEDSAVYLCASSLVAATNTEAFFGQGTRLTVV.

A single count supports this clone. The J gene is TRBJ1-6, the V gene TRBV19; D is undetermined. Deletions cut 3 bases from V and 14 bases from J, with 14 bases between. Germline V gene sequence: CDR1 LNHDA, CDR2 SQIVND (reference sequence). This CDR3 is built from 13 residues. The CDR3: CASSIAGFGTLHF. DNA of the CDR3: TGTGCCAGTAGTATCGCTGGGTTCGGGACCCTCCACTTT.

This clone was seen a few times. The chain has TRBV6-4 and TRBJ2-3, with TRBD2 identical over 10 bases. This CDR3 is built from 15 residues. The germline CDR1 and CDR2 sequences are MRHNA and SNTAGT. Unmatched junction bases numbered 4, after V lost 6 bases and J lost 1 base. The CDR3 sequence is CASSLGLAGTDTQYF. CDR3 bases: TGTGCCAGCAGCCTCGGACTAGCGGGCACAGATACGCAGTATTTT.

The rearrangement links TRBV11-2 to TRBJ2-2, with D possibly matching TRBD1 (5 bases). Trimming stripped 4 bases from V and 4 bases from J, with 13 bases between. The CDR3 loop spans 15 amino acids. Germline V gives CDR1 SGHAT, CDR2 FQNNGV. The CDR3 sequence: CASSWLTAATGELFF. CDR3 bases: TGTGCCAGCAGCTGGCTGACAGCCGCCACCGGGGAGCTGTTTTTT.

The DNA of the CDR3 is TGTGCCAGCAGTTACCGTCGGACAGGCCTTAATGAAAAACTGTTTTTT. It is translated as CASSYRRTGLNEKLFF. The chain joins TRBV6-6 to TRBJ1-4; 7 bases line up with TRBD1. CDR3 length: 16 residues. Trimming cost V 2 bases and J 4 bases; bases outside gene matches: 7. Germline CDR1 is MNHNY and CDR2 is SVGAGI (reference sequence).

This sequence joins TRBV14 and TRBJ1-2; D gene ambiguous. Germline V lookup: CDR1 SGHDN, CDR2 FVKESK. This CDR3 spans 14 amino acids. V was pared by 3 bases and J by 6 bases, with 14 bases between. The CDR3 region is CASSHPERINGYTF. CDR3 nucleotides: TGTGCCAGCAGCCACCCGGAGCGAATTAATGGCTACACCTTC. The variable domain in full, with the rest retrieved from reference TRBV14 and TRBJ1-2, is EAGVTQFPSHSVIEKGQTVTLRCDPISGHDNLYWYRRVMGKEIKFLLHFVKESKQDESGMPNNRFLAERTGGTYSTLKVQPAELEDSGVYFCASSHPERINGYTFGSGTRLTVV.

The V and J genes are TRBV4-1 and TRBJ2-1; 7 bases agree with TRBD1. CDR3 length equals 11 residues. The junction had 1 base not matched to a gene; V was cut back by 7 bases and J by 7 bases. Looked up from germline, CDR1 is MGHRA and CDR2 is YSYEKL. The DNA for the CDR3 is TGCGCCAGCAAGACAGGGAATGAGCAGTTCTTC. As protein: CASKTGNEQFF.

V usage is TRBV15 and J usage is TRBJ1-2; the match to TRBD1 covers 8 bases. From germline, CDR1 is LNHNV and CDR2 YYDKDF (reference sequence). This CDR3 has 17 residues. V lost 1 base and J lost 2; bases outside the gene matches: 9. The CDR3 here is CATSRALGTGENYGYTF. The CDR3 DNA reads TGTGCCACCAGCAGAGCTCTTGGGACAGGCGAGAACTATGGCTACACCTTC.

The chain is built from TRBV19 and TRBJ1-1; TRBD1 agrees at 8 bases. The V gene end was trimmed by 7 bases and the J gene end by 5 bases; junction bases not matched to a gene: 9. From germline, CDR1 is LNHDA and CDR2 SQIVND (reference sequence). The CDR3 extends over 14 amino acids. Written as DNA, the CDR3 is TGTGCCAGTATTGGGACAGGTCGAGGGACTGAAGCTTTCTTT. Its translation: CASIGTGRGTEAFF.

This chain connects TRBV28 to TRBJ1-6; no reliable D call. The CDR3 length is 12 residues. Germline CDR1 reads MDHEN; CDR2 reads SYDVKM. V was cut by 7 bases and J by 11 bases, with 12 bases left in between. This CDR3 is CASNFMGTPLHF. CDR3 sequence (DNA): TGTGCCAGCAACTTCATGGGCACACCCCTCCACTTT.